This TCR beta chain was captured by sequencing in a study of CD8 T cells in Susac syndrome. Random hexamers were used to reverse transcribe an amount of about 0.45 to 1 ug RNA. Amplification of TCR beta CDR3 was carried out by immunoSEQ multiplex PCR, which covered 54 Vbeta and 13 Jbeta segments. A single record per CDR3 protein comes from TCRdb applying MiXCR to the immunoSEQ multiplex PCR reads. The table has some 400,000 distinct CDR3 sequences, around 85% seen once. Negative magnetic isolation gave CD8+ and CD4+ cells; FACS enriched CD8+ TEMRA. The V segment lost 8 bases and the J segment 3 bases; nucleotides outside the gene matches: 11. The CDR3 consists of 16 residues. Per the germline V gene, CDR1 is MGHRA and CDR2 is YSYEKL.

The receptor's source is a human donor with multiple sclerosis. Input material: CD8+ T cells from PBMCs. The chain links TRBV4-1 to TRBJ2-3, with 10 nucleotides matching TRBD2. CDR3 coding DNA: TGCGCCAGCGGCAGCGGGGGGGCCGGAGTGACAGATACGCAGTATTTT. The encoded protein is CASGSGGAGVTDTQYF.